Shown below are 21 T cell receptor beta chains from a single sample sequenced in a study of cytomegalovirus exposure and HLA in healthy donors. Primers: 60 Vbeta forward and 13 Jbeta reverse. Assay used: immunoSEQ multiplex PCR; TCRdb lists only in-frame clones, some missing. The repertoire holds about 160,000 clones, with approximately 70% as singletons. The sample comprised PBMCs. These receptors all come from a man aged 40-55 years in good health and CMV-seropositive.

This clone was seen more than once but under ten times. V gene TRBV2 combines with J gene TRBJ1-1, with D unresolved. The CDR3 is made up of 13 amino acids. Looked up from germline, CDR1 is SNHLY and CDR2 is FYNNEI. V was clipped by 11 bases and J by 2 bases, with 15 bases between them. This CDR3 reads CASSLGVNTEAFF. Here the CDR3 DNA reads TGTGCCTCGTCCCTGGGAGTAAACACTGAAGCTTTCTTT.

CDR3 DNA: TGTGCCAGCAGCATTCGGACAGGGAGGGTGGAGACCCAGTACTTC. Translation: CASSIRTGRVETQYF. V usage is TRBV13 and J usage is TRBJ2-5; tentative D call: TRBD1 (8 bases). The germline gives CDR1 PRHDT, CDR2 FYEKMQ (reference sequence). Trimming took 5 bases from V and 5 from J, leaving 18 bases between them. This CDR3 is 15 amino acids long.

This chain connects TRBV18 to TRBJ2-2; D remains unclear. V shed 3 bases and J shed 10 bases, with 12 bases lying between them. Germline values: CDR1 KGHSH, CDR2 LQKENI. The CDR3 runs to 13 residues. Here the CDR3 DNA reads TGTGCCAGCTCACCGGTGGCAGTCGAGGAGCTGTTTTTT. Its translation is CASSPVAVEELFF.

The V gene is TRBV7-2, the J gene TRBJ2-7; 10 bases fit TRBD2. The trim removed 3 bases at V and 3 bases at J, leaving 5 bases unmatched. Per the germline V gene, CDR1 is SGHTA and CDR2 is FQGNSA. The CDR3 has 15 residues. CDR3 region: CASSLGGTSVYEQYF. As DNA, the CDR3 is TGTGCCAGCAGCTTGGGCGGGACTAGCGTCTACGAGCAGTACTTC.

The CDR3 region is CASSVAEGGSPLHF. The CDR3 coding sequence is TGTGCCAGCAGCGTAGCGGAGGGAGGATCACCCCTCCACTTT. J is TRBJ1-6 and V is TRBV9; D not resolved. CDR1 and CDR2 (germline): SGDLS, YYNGEE. CDR3 length: 14 amino acids. Trimming shortened V by 0 bases and J by 10 bases, and 11 bases separated the two germline ends.

V usage is TRBV21-1 and J usage is TRBJ2-5; no check of the table's D call, TRBD2, against the DNA was made. The J call may not be correct, given that the DNA end is closer to TRBJ2-7. TRBV21-1 is a documented pseudogene. The CDR3 is 14 amino acids. The CDR3 DNA sequence: TGTGCCAGCAGCACCCCACCCTCACTCTACGAGCAGTACTTC. Encoded protein: CASSTPPSLYEQYF.

The J gene is TRBJ2-2, the V gene TRBV6-9, with 7 bases fitting TRBD2. The CDR3 contains 14 residues. CDR1 and CDR2 (germline): MNHGY, SVAAGI. V trimming: 5 bases; J trimming: 4 bases; junction bases outside the gene matches: 4. Here the CDR3 DNA reads TGTGCCAGCAGTACTAGCGAAGGCACCGGGGAGCTGTTTTTT. This gives the protein CASSTSEGTGELFF.

This chain links TRBV11-1 with TRBJ2-5, with a possible D match to TRBD1 (6 bases). Per germline, CDR1 SGHAT and CDR2 FQDESV (reference sequence). V was pared by 1 base and J by 1 base, with 10 bases between. The CDR3 is made up of 15 amino acids. The CDR3 DNA sequence: TGTGCCAGCAGCTTAGAGGGACACCTCCAAGAGACCCAGTACTTC. Translated: CASSLEGHLQETQYF.

This clone is a singleton in its sample. This chain connects TRBV12-1 to TRBJ2-7; the table's D call, TRBD2, has no DNA check behind it. TRBV12-1 is labeled a pseudogene. The CDR3 totals 15 residues. The CDR3 protein is CASSAVAGTLYEQYF. The CDR3 DNA sequence: TGTGCCAGCAGCGCGGTAGCGGGGACCCTCTACGAGCAGTACTTC.

CDR3 sequence (DNA): TGTGCCAGCAGTGATTTTAGAATCTTGTACACTGAAGCTTTCTTT. Its translation is CASSDFRILYTEAFF. The rearrangement joins TRBV2 to TRBJ1-1; no definite D call. Between the trimmed V and J ends, which lost 3 bases and 3 bases, there was a span of 14 bases. Germline values: CDR1 SNHLY, CDR2 FYNNEI. The CDR3 runs 15 residues.

This rearrangement joins TRBV27 to TRBJ2-7, with D perhaps matching TRBD2 (5 bases). Trimming pared 2 bases from V and 0 bases from J, leaving 17 bases between. This CDR3 has 17 residues. The germline V gene encodes CDR1 MNHEY and CDR2 SMNVEV (reference sequence). Here the CDR3 DNA reads TGTGCCAGCAGTTTAAGGGCAGACTTGAGCGGCTCCTACGAGCAGTACTTC. Protein sequence: CASSLRADLSGSYEQYF.

The J gene is TRBJ2-5, the V gene TRBV6-1; 7 nucleotides match TRBD1. The J call could be wrong; TRBJ2-7 is a better fit for the DNA end. Germline CDR1 and CDR2: MNHNS and SASEGT. The CDR3 is 16 amino acids. The DNA of the CDR3 is TGTGCCAGCAGTGCGAGGGTTGGGACAGCTAGCTACGAGCAGTACTTC. It encodes CASSARVGTASYEQYF.

The V and J genes are TRBV9 and TRBJ2-2; maybe TRBD2 (5 bases). The CDR3 contains 15 residues. Germline CDR1 SGDLS, CDR2 YYNGEE. V lost 0 bases and J 4 bases, leaving 10 bases between the germline ends. The DNA for the CDR3 is TGTGCCAGCAGCGTAGGGCTAGCCGGCACCGGGGAGCTGTTTTTT. The encoded protein is CASSVGLAGTGELFF.

There are a few counts of this clone. The J gene is TRBJ1-3, the V gene TRBV11-2, with unresolved D. The CDR3 contains 16 residues. Germline CDR1 reads SGHAT; CDR2 reads FQNNGV. V was shortened by 2 bases and J by 0 bases, with 11 bases between the two germline ends. The CDR3 coding sequence is TGTGCCAGCAGCTTAACGCCGATCAGCTCTGGAAACACCATATATTTT. Its protein is CASSLTPISSGNTIYF.

The table lists this clone with a few counts. The chain is built from TRBV6-5 and TRBJ2-1, with D perhaps TRBD2 (6 bases). The CDR3 has 12 residues. Germline lookup yields CDR1 MNHEY and CDR2 SVGAGI. The V and J ends lost 7 bases and 10 bases respectively, with 14 bases between them. This CDR3 is CASKAGGTEQFF. CDR3 coding DNA: TGTGCCAGCAAGGCAGGAGGGACGGAGCAGTTCTTC.

The rearrangement uses TRBV30 and TRBJ1-2, with 7 positions matching TRBD1. Germline V gives CDR1 GTSNPN, CDR2 SVGIG (reference sequence). The CDR3 is made up of 12 amino acids. J was trimmed by 4 bases and V by 4 bases; bases with no gene match: 3. CDR3 region: CAWMTGSYGYTF. The CDR3 region has the DNA TGTGCCTGGATGACAGGGAGCTATGGCTACACCTTC.

This clone was detected only once. V is TRBV6-6 and J is TRBJ2-3; 7 bases match TRBD1. Trimming removed 6 bases from V and 5 bases from J; junction bases left unmatched: 5. The CDR3 extends over 13 amino acids. Germline CDR1 MNHNY, CDR2 SVGAGI (reference sequence). CDR3 loop: CASSFGQVDTQYF. CDR3 in DNA: TGTGCCAGCAGCTTCGGACAGGTAGATACGCAGTATTTT.

The chain carries TRBV6-1 and TRBJ1-2, with D perhaps TRBD1 (6 bases). Germline CDR1 is MNHNS and CDR2 is SASEGT. The CDR3 length is 15 residues. Between the trimmed V and J ends, which lost 2 bases and 6 bases, there was a span of 16 bases. The CDR3 DNA reads as TGTGCCAGCAGTGAACTTTGGGGGTACAGGGATGGCTACACCTTC. Encoded protein: CASSELWGYRDGYTF.

The V and J genes are TRBV11-2 and TRBJ1-2; D possibly corresponds to TRBD1 (6 bases). Trimming removed 2 bases from V and 4 bases from J, with 17 bases in between. The germline CDR1 and CDR2 sequences are SGHAT and FQNNGV. This CDR3 has 16 residues. CDR3 sequence (DNA): TGTGCCAGCAGCTTAACCCAGGACAGAGCAGGCTATGGCTACACCTTC. Protein product: CASSLTQDRAGYGYTF. Full variable domain (missing parts from reference TRBV11-2 and TRBJ1-2): EAGVAQSPRYKIIEKRQSVAFWCNPISGHATLYWYQQILGQGPKLLIQFQNNGVVDDSQLPKDRFSAERLKGVDSTLKIQPAKLEDSAVYLCASSLTQDRAGYGYTFGSGTRLTVV.

This clone was counted a single time. One junction end disagrees with the germline gene, perhaps due to a read error. The chain recombines TRBV7-9 with TRBJ2-3, with 7 bases identical to TRBD1. The germline CDR1 and CDR2 sequences are SEHNR and FQNEAQ (reference sequence). The CDR3 has 15 residues. CDR3 protein: CSSSPVTRGRDTQYF. The CDR3 DNA reads as TGTTCCAGCAGCCCCGTAACGAGGGGGCGAGATACGCAGTATTTT.

The J gene is TRBJ2-5, the V gene TRBV28; 8 bases are a match to TRBD2. With 2 bases clipped from V and 1 base from J, the junction kept 6 bases outside the gene matches. The germline V gene has CDR1 MDHEN and CDR2 SYDVKM. This CDR3 is built from 16 residues. CDR3: CASSLGGGPRQETQYF. The CDR3 nucleotides are TGTGCCAGCAGTTTAGGCGGGGGGCCGCGCCAAGAGACCCAGTACTTC.